Reported below is one T cell receptor (beta chain). Its antigen remains unknown. Sequencing used immunoSEQ multiplex PCR; TCRdb keeps in-frame clones, though not all of them. The sample has roughly 120,000 clones, 70% to 90% seen once. This sample is part of a study of T cell responses to AZD1222 COVID-19 vaccine. Study-level findings and limits: Spike-wide vaccine-associated CD4 TCRs dominated at 160-218 and 743-854.

Trimming took 5 bases from V and 3 from J; bases not matched to a gene: 8. CDR3 size: 16 residues. CDR1 is MDHEN and CDR2 is SYDVKM in the germline V gene. The TCR was taken from an adult in good health. The V call is TRBV28, the J call TRBJ2-1; 9 bases align to TRBD2. The starting material was peripheral blood, obtained on day 0 of AZD1222 vaccination. CDR3 nucleotides: TGTGCCAGCAGTGCTAGCGGGGCCCTATACTACAATGAGCAGTTCTTC. Its protein product is CASSASGALYYNEQFF.